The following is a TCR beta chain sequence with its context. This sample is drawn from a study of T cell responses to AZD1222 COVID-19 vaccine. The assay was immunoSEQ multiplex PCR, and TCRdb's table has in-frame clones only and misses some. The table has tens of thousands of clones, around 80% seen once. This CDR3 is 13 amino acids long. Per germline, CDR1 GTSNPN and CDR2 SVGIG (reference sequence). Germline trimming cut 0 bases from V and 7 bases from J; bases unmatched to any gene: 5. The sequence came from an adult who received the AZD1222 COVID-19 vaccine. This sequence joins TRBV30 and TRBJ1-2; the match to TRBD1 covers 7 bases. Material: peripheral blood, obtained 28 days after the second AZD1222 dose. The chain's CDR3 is CAWSVVAGGGYTF. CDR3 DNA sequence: TGTGCCTGGAGTGTAGTGGCAGGGGGTGGCTACACCTTC.